This T cell receptor (beta chain) was identified during a study of T cells in tuberculosis. As for the study in general: Sequenced TCRs come from CD1B-GMM tetramer-binding T cells. Study results and caveats: Active tuberculosis TCR-alpha repertoires lay closer to GMM-specific TCRs than IGRA-negative controls, suggesting clonal expansion. A GMM-specific repertoire classifier reached around 85% accuracy, AUROC 0.85 to 0.95.

This CDR3 contains 14 residues. V lost 4 bases and J 4 bases, leaving 13 bases between the germline ends. Germline V gives CDR1 SQVTM, CDR2 ANQGSEA. Profiled with immunoSEQ multiplex PCR; TCRdb holds only in-frame clones, not every one. The table includes about 41,000 clones, around 95% detected once. About this clone: What it recognizes is unknown.

Unsorted cryopreserved PBMC were sequenced, averaging roughly 100,000 T cells per clinical donor. The rearrangement uses TRBV29-1 and TRBJ2-2, with TRBD1 as a possible D gene (5 bases). The sequenced sample was PBMCs. This TCR came from a donor between 10 and 29 years old with latent tuberculosis or without tuberculosis infection. The CDR3 region is CSVGQGSATGELFF. The CDR3 region has the DNA TGCAGCGTTGGGCAGGGATCTGCCACCGGGGAGCTGTTTTTT.